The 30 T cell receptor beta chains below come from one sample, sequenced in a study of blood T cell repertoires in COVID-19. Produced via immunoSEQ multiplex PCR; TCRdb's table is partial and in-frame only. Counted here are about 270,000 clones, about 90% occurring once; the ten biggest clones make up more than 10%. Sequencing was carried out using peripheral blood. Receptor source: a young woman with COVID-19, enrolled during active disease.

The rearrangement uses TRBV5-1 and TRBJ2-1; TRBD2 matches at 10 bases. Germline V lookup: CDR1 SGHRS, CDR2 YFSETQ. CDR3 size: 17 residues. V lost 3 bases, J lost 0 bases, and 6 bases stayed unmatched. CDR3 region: CASSSLRTSGSYNEQFF. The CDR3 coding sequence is TGCGCCAGCAGCTCCCTAAGGACTAGCGGCTCCTACAATGAGCAGTTCTTC. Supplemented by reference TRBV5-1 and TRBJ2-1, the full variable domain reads KAGVTQTPRYLIKTRGQQVTLSCSPISGHRSVSWYQQTPGQGLQFLFEYFSETQRNKGNFPGRFSGRQFSNSRSEMNVSTLELGDSALYLCASSSLRTSGSYNEQFFGPGTRLTVL.

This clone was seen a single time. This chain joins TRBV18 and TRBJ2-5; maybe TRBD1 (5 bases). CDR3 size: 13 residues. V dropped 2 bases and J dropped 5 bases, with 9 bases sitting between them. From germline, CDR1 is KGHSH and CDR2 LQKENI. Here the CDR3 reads CASSPGAGETQYF. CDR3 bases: TGTGCCAGCTCACCAGGTGCAGGGGAGACCCAGTACTTC.

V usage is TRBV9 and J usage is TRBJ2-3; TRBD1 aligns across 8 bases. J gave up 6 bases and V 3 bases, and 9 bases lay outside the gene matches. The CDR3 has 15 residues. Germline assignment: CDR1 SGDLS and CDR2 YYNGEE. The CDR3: CASSARTGPEDTQYF. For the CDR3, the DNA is TGTGCCAGCAGCGCCCGGACAGGGCCCGAGGATACGCAGTATTTT.

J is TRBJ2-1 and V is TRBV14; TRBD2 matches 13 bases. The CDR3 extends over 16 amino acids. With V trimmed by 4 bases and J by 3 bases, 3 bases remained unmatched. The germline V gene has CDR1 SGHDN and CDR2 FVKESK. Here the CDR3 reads CASSRTSGGFYNEQFF. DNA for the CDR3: TGTGCCAGCAGCCGGACTAGCGGGGGTTTCTACAATGAGCAGTTCTTC.

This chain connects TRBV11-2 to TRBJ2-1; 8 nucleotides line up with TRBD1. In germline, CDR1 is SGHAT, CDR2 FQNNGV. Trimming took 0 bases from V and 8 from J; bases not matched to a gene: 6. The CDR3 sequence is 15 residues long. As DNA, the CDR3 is TGTGCCAGCAGCTTAGATCCCCAGGGGGCTTATGAGCAGTTCTTC. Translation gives CASSLDPQGAYEQFF.

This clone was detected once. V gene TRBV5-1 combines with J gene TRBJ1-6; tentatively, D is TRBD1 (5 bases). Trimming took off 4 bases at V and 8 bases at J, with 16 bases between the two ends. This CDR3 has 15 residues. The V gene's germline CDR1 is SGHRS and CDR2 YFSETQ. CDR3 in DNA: TGCGCCAGCAGCCGTTCGGGGGATAAGGATTCACCCCTCCACTTT. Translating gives CASSRSGDKDSPLHF. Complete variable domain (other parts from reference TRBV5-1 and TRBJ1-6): KAGVTQTPRYLIKTRGQQVTLSCSPISGHRSVSWYQQTPGQGLQFLFEYFSETQRNKGNFPGRFSGRQFSNSRSEMNVSTLELGDSALYLCASSRSGDKDSPLHFGNGTRLTVT.

This chain's CDR3 is CASSLAAGSGNTIYF. CDR3 DNA: TGTGCCAGCAGCTTAGCTGCCGGCTCTGGAAACACCATATATTTT. The chain links TRBV13 to TRBJ1-3, with D unclear. This CDR3 contains 15 residues. The V gene's germline CDR1 is PRHDT and CDR2 FYEKMQ (reference sequence). V shed 1 base and J shed 0 bases, with 7 bases lying between them.

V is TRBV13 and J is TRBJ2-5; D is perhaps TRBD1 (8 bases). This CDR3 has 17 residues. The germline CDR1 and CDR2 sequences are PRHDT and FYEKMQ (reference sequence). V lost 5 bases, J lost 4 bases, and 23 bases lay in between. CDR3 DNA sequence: TGTGCCAGCAGCCCCTGGGCGGGGGACAGGTTCCGAGAGACCCAGTACTTC. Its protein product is CASSPWAGDRFRETQYF.

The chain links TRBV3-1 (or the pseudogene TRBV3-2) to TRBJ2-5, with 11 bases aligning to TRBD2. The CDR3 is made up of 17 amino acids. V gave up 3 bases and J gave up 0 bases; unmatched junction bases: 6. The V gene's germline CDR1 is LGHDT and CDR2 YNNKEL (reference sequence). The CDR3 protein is CASSHQSSGGYQETQYF. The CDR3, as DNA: TGTGCCAGCAGCCACCAGTCTAGCGGGGGGTACCAAGAGACCCAGTACTTC.

The DNA for the CDR3 is TGTGCCACCAGCATTGGCGGGGGGGCCTCCCAGGAGCAGTACTTC. Encoded protein: CATSIGGGASQEQYF. The chain joins TRBV15 to TRBJ2-7, with 9 bases lining up with TRBD2. Germline lookup yields CDR1 LNHNV and CDR2 YYDKDF (reference sequence). Unmatched junction bases numbered 11, after V lost 4 bases and J lost 7 bases. The length of the CDR3 is 15 residues.

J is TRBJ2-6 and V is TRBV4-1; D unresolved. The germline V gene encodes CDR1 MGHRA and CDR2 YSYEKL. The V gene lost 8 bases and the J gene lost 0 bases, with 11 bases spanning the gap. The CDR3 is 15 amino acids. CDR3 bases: TGCGCCAGCGGAGTGTCTGTCTCTGGGGCCAACGTCCTGACTTTC. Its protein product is CASGVSVSGANVLTF.

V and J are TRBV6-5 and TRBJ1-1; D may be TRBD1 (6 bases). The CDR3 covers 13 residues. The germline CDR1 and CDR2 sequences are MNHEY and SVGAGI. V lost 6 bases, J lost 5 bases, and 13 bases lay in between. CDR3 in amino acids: CASSAGGTTEAFF. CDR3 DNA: TGTGCCAGCAGCGCGGGGGGCACGACTGAAGCTTTCTTT.

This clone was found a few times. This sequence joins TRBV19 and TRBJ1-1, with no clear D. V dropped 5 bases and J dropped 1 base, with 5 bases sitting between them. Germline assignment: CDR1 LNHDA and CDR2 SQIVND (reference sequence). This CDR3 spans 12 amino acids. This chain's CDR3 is CASSFRNTEAFF. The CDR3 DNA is TGTGCCAGTAGTTTTCGGAACACTGAAGCTTTCTTT.

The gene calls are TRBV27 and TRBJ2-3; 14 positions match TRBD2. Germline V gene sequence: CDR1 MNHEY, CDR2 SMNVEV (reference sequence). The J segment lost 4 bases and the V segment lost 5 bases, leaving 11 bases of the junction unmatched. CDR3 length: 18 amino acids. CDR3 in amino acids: CASSETRLAGGSADTQYF. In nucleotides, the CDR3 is TGTGCCAGCAGTGAGACTCGACTAGCGGGGGGGTCCGCAGATACGCAGTATTTT.

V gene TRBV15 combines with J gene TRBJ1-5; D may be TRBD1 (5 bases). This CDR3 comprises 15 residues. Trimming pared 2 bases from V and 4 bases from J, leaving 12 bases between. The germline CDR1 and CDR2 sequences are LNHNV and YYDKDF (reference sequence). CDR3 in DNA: TGTGCCACCAGCAGAAGGGGAGGAGAGAATCAGCCCCAGCATTTT. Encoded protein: CATSRRGGENQPQHF.

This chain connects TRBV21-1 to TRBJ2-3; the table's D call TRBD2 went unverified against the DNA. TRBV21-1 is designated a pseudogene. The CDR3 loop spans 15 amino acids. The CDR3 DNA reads TGTGCCAGCAGCAACGGGCGGGGGGGAACAGATACGCAGTATTTT. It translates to CASSNGRGGTDTQYF.

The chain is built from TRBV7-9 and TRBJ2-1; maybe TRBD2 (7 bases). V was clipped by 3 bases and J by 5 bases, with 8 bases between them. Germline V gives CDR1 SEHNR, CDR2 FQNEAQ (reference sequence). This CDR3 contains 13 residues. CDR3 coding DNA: TGTGCCAGCAGCTTGGGGGGGCACAATGAGCAGTTCTTC. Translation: CASSLGGHNEQFF.

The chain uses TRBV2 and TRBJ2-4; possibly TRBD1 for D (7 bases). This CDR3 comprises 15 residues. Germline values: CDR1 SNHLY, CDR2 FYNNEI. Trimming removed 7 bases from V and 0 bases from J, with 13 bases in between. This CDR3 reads CASIGGGLAKNIQYF. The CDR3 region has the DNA TGTGCCAGCATTGGAGGGGGCCTAGCCAAAAACATTCAGTACTTC.

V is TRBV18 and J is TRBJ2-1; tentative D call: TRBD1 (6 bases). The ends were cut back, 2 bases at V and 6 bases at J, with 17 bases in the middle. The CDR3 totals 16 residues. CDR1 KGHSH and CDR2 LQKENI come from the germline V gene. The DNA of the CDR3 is TGTGCCAGCTCACCAACCCCCTTCCTAGGGGGCAATGAGCAGTTCTTC. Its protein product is CASSPTPFLGGNEQFF.

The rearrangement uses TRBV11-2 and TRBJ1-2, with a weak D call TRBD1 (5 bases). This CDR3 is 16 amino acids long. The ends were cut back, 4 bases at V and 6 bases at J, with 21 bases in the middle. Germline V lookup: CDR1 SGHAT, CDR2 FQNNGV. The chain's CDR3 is CASSSPPRVGRDGYTF. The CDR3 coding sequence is TGTGCCAGCAGCTCACCCCCCAGGGTTGGGAGGGATGGCTACACCTTC. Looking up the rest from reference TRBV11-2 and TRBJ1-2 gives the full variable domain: EAGVAQSPRYKIIEKRQSVAFWCNPISGHATLYWYQQILGQGPKLLIQFQNNGVVDDSQLPKDRFSAERLKGVDSTLKIQPAKLEDSAVYLCASSSPPRVGRDGYTFGSGTRLTVV.

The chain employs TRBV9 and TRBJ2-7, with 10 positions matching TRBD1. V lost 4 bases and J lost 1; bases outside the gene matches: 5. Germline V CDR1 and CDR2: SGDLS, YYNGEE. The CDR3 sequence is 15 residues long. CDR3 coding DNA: TGTGCCAGCAGCAGAGGGACAGGGGTATCCTACGAGCAGTACTTC. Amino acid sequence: CASSRGTGVSYEQYF.

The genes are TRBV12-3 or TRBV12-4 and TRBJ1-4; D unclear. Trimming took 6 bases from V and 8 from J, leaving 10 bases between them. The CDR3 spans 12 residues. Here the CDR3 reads CASSLAAEKLFF. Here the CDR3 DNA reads TGTGCCAGCAGCCTTGCGGCCGAAAAACTGTTTTTT.

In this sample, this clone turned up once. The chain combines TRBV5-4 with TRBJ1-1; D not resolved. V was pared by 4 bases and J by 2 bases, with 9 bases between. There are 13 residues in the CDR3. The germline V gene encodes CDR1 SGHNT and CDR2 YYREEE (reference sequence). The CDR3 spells CASSVFINTEAFF. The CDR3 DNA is TGTGCCAGCAGCGTTTTCATCAACACTGAAGCTTTCTTT.

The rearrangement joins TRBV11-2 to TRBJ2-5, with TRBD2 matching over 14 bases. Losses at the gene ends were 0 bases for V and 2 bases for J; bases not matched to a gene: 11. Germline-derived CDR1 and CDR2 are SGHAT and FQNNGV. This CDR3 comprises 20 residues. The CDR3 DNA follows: TGTGCCAGCAGCTTAGATTTTAGACTAGCGGGGGGGCCCGGGCAAGAGACCCAGTACTTC. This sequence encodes CASSLDFRLAGGPGQETQYF. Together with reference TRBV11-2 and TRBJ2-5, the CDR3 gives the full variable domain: EAGVAQSPRYKIIEKRQSVAFWCNPISGHATLYWYQQILGQGPKLLIQFQNNGVVDDSQLPKDRFSAERLKGVDSTLKIQPAKLEDSAVYLCASSLDFRLAGGPGQETQYFGPGTRLLVL.

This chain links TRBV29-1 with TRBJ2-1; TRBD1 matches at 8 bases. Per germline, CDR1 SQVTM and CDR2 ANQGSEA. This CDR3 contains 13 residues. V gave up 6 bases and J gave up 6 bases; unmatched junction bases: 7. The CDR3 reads CSVTGQGPNEQFF. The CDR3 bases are TGCAGCGTCACCGGACAGGGCCCCAATGAGCAGTTCTTC.

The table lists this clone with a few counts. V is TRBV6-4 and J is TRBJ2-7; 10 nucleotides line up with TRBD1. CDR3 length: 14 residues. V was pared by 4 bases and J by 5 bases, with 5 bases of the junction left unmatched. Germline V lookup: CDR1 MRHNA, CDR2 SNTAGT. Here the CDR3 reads CASSAPGQGNEQYF. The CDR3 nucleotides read TGTGCCAGCAGTGCACCGGGACAGGGGAACGAGCAGTACTTC.

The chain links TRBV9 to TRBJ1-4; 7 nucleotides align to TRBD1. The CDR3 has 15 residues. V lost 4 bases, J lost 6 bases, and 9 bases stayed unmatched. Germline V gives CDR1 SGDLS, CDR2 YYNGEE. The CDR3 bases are TGTGCCAGCAGCACTGGGGACAGCTGGTATGAAAAACTGTTTTTT. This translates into CASSTGDSWYEKLFF. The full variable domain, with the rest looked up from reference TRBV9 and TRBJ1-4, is DSGVTQTPKHLITATGQRVTLRCSPRSGDLSVYWYQQSLDQGLQFLIQYYNGEERAKGNILERFSAQQFPDLHSELNLSSLELGDSALYFCASSTGDSWYEKLFFGSGTQLSVL.

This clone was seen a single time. The CDR3 DNA follows: TGTGCCAGCAGCTTCGGGACAGGGGGCGGCTATGGCTACACCTTC. Its translation: CASSFGTGGGYGYTF. The chain employs TRBV11-2 and TRBJ1-2, with 12 bases fitting TRBD1. This CDR3 spans 15 amino acids. Germline lookup yields CDR1 SGHAT and CDR2 FQNNGV. V lost 3 bases, J lost 4 bases, and 3 bases stayed unmatched. Based on the CDR3 plus reference TRBV11-2 and TRBJ1-2, the full variable domain is EAGVAQSPRYKIIEKRQSVAFWCNPISGHATLYWYQQILGQGPKLLIQFQNNGVVDDSQLPKDRFSAERLKGVDSTLKIQPAKLEDSAVYLCASSFGTGGGYGYTFGSGTRLTVV.

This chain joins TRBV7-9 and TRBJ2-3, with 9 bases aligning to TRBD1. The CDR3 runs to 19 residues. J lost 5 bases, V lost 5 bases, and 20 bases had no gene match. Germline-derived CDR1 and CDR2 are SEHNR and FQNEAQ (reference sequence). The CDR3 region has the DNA TGTGCCAGCAGCGTTGTTGGGGGCCCAACAGGGGGCAAGGGAGATACGCAGTATTTT. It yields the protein CASSVVGGPTGGKGDTQYF.

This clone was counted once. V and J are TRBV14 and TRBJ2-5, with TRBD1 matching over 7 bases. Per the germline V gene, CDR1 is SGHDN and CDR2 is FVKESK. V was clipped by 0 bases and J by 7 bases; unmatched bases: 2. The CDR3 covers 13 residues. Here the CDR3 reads CASSQDWTGTQYF. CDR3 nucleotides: TGTGCCAGCAGCCAAGATTGGACAGGGACCCAGTACTTC.